Listed below are T cell receptor beta chains from one sample, sequenced in a study of HIV-infected patients and healthy controls. TCRdb recomputed calls from the 5' RACE reads with MiXCR, one row per CDR3 protein. The table includes about 70,000 distinct CDR3 sequences, around 17% detected once. Sequencing used CD4+ T cells from blood. All receptors derive from a human donor in good health. Both conserved end residues are part of each CDR3. The D gene is left open where the match is weak. Expanded clones are given a class, and other clones once, few, many or no size at all.

TGTGCCAGCTCACCAACTCGACGGTCCTACAATGAGCAGTTCTTC | CASSPTRRSYNEQFF | TRBJ2-1 | NA | few | TRBV18
TGTGCCAGCAGCCCCGGACCCGAATACGAGCAGTACTTC | CASSPGPEYEQYF | TRBJ2-7 | NA | NA | TRBV7-2
TGTGCCAGCAGCTTGGCGCAGGGGGCCTACGAGCAGTACTTC | CASSLAQGAYEQYF | TRBJ2-7 | TRBD1 | NA | TRBV5-5
TGTGCCAGCAGCTTAGAGTTCTCCGGGGAGCTGTTTTTT | CASSLEFSGELFF | TRBJ2-2 | NA | NA | TRBV11-3
TGTGCCAGCAGCTCGCAGGGCACCGCGAACACCGGGGAGCTGTTTTTT | CASSSQGTANTGELFF | TRBJ2-2 | NA | many | TRBV7-2
TGTGCCAGCAGCCATGCCGGGACAGGGGTCTATGGCTACACCTTC | CASSHAGTGVYGYTF | TRBJ1-2 | TRBD1 | NA | TRBV5-4
TGTGCCAGCAGTGCCTACACAGGGGGCGCTGGAAACACCATATATTTT | CASSAYTGGAGNTIYF | TRBJ1-3 | TRBD1 | NA | TRBV28
TGTGCCAGCGCCAGGGCCCCCGCTAGCACAGATACGCAGTATTTT | CASARAPASTDTQYF | TRBJ2-3 | NA | few | TRBV7-2
TGTGCCAGCAGCCAAGGCGCAGATCGAAACACTGAAGCTTTCTTT | CASSQGADRNTEAFF | TRBJ1-1 | NA | NA | TRBV4-2
TGTGCCAGCAGCCCCCTGGGAGGGGGGCAGTACTTC | CASSPLGGGQYF | TRBJ2-4 | NA | NA | TRBV7-9
TGTGCCAGCTCAACAGGGATTCAAGAGACCCAGTACTTC | CASSTGIQETQYF | TRBJ2-5 | NA | many | TRBV18
TGTGCCAGCAGCTGGGCGGGGGGTGAGCAGTTCTTC | CASSWAGGEQFF | TRBJ2-1 | TRBD2 | few | TRBV7-3
TGTGCCTGGAGCCGGACCAACTCTGGAAACACCATATATTTT | CAWSRTNSGNTIYF | TRBJ1-3 | NA | few | TRBV30
TGTGCCAGCAGCTTTATGGGAGGGCCGGAAGAGACCCAGTACTTC | CASSFMGGPEETQYF | TRBJ2-5 | TRBD2 | NA | TRBV7-2
TGTGCCAGCAGTCAGAGCCGTGGGGGACTATACAATGAGCAGTTCTTC | CASSQSRGGLYNEQFF | TRBJ2-1 | TRBD2 | NA | TRBV12-3/TRBV12-4
TGTGCCAGCAAACAGGATGTAAATCAGCCCCAGCATTTT | CASKQDVNQPQHF | TRBJ1-5 | NA | many | TRBV6-2/TRBV6-3
TGCAGTGCCGAGCGGACAGTGAACACTGAAGCTTTCTTT | CSAERTVNTEAFF | TRBJ1-1 | NA | NA | TRBV20-1
TGCAGTGCGGGGGCGACTAGGGCAGAGACCCAGTACTTC | CSAGATRAETQYF | TRBJ2-5 | NA | many | TRBV20-1
TGTGCCAGCAGCTTAGGGACGGACAATCAGCCCCAGCATTTT | CASSLGTDNQPQHF | TRBJ1-5 | NA | many | TRBV11-2
TGTGCCAGTGCCTCTAGCGGGAGTAAAGATACGCAGTATTTT | CASASSGSKDTQYF | TRBJ2-3 | TRBD2 | NA | TRBV19
TGTGCCAGCACCCCGACAGAATCCTCTGGAAACACCATATATTTT | CASTPTESSGNTIYF | TRBJ1-3 | NA | few | TRBV12-3/TRBV12-4
TGTGCCAGCAGCAACGGGGTTTTTGGGGCCAACGTCCTGACTTTC | CASSNGVFGANVLTF | TRBJ2-6 | NA | NA | TRBV28
TGTGCCAGCAGCTTCCCGGACACCGATGAGCAGTTCTTC | CASSFPDTDEQFF | TRBJ2-1 | NA | few | TRBV7-9
TGTGCCAGCAGTGAAGCGCTTCGTAACTATGGCTACACCTTC | CASSEALRNYGYTF | TRBJ1-2 | NA | few | TRBV6-1
TGTGCCAGCAGCTCCGGGGGGCTTGGGACTCCGAACACCGGGGAGCTGTTTTTT | CASSSGGLGTPNTGELFF | TRBJ2-2 | NA | NA | TRBV3-1
TGCAGTGCTATTGACAGCAACACTGAAGCTTTCTTT | CSAIDSNTEAFF | TRBJ1-1 | NA | NA | TRBV20-1
TGCAGCGTGGCCGGGACAGGGCCCTCCTACGAGCAGTACTTC | CSVAGTGPSYEQYF | TRBJ2-7 | TRBD1 | NA | TRBV29-1
TGTGCCAGCAGTTACTCGATTCCGGTAGAAGCTTTCTTT | CASSYSIPVEAFF | TRBJ1-1 | NA | few | TRBV6-2/TRBV6-3
TGTGCCAGTACAGACAGGGGGCGGGATAAAGCTTTCTTT | CASTDRGRDKAFF | TRBJ1-1 | TRBD1 | NA | TRBV19
TGCAGTGCTAGACGCTCGGACAGGGTGGACACTGAAGCTTTCTTT | CSARRSDRVDTEAFF | TRBJ1-1 | TRBD1 | NA | TRBV20-1
TGCAGTGCTACGCAGGGGGTTGCCTACAATGAGCAGTTCTTC | CSATQGVAYNEQFF | TRBJ2-1 | TRBD1 | NA | TRBV20-1
TGTGCCAGCAGCGTAGTTGGGAACACCGGGGAGCTGTTTTTT | CASSVVGNTGELFF | TRBJ2-2 | NA | many | TRBV9
TGTGCCAGCAGCTTTACGGGTCTTCGGGTTGAGCAGTTCTTC | CASSFTGLRVEQFF | TRBJ2-1 | NA | NA | TRBV7-3
TGCGCCAGCAGCTCGGGGACAGGCAATTACAATGAGCAGTTCTTC | CASSSGTGNYNEQFF | TRBJ2-1 | TRBD1 | many | TRBV5-1
TGCAGCGCCGGGAATGAGCAGTTCTTC | CSAGNEQFF | TRBJ2-1 | NA | NA | TRBV29-1
TGCGCCAGCAGCCAAGAGAGCCAGGTTAACCAGCCCCAGCATTTT | CASSQESQVNQPQHF | TRBJ1-5 | NA | few | TRBV4-1
TGTGCCAGCAGTAAATACTGGAATGAGCAGTTCTTC | CASSKYWNEQFF | TRBJ2-1 | NA | many | TRBV2
TGTGCCAGCAGCTTATGGGACCTTCTCTATTCACCCCTCCACTTT | CASSLWDLLYSPLHF | TRBJ1-6 | NA | once | TRBV7-2
TGTGCCAGCAGCCCCTCGGAGAGTCGCCGAGAGGTGTTTTTT | CASSPSESRREVFF | TRBJ1-4 | NA | NA | TRBV2
TGTGCCTGGAGGGGCGGTGGAAGCTGGAACACTGAAGCTTTCTTT | CAWRGGGSWNTEAFF | TRBJ1-1 | NA | few | TRBV30
TGTGCCAGCATGGACAGTTATGGCTACACCTTC | CASMDSYGYTF | TRBJ1-2 | NA | NA | TRBV28
TGTGCCAGCAGTGCCGGGACCGAGATTTTCTCCTATAATTCACCCCTCCACTTT | CASSAGTEIFSYNSPLHF | TRBJ1-6 | NA | few | TRBV12-3/TRBV12-4
TGTGCCAGCAGCCCTGGAGTAAAGGGCCCGAGCTCCTACAATGAGCAGTTCTTC | CASSPGVKGPSSYNEQFF | TRBJ2-1 | NA | many | TRBV12-3/TRBV12-4
TGTGCCAGCAGCTTAGGGAGTGCATCCTCCTACAATGAGCAGTTCTTC | CASSLGSASSYNEQFF | TRBJ2-1 | NA | many | TRBV7-2
TGCAGCGTTGACCGCGGGAGCTCCTACAATGAGCAGTTCTTC | CSVDRGSSYNEQFF | TRBJ2-1 | TRBD2 | many | TRBV29-1
TGCGCCAGCAGCCCCCCGGGACGATCCGAAAAACTGTTTTTT | CASSPPGRSEKLFF | TRBJ1-4 | NA | few | TRBV5-1
TGTGCCAGCTCACCGGACAGATTGAACACTGAAGCTTTCTTT | CASSPDRLNTEAFF | TRBJ1-1 | NA | few | TRBV18
TGTGCCAGCAGTACAGCAGGGGATTCTTCACCCCTCCACTTT | CASSTAGDSSPLHF | TRBJ1-6 | NA | few | TRBV6-6
TGTGCCAGCAGTTACGGGGGAGGCTTCACCGGGGAGCTGTTTTTT | CASSYGGGFTGELFF | TRBJ2-2 | NA | few | TRBV6-5
TGTGCCAGCAGTCAACGCACGCGAAACTATGGCTACACCTTC | CASSQRTRNYGYTF | TRBJ1-2 | NA | few | TRBV12-3/TRBV12-4